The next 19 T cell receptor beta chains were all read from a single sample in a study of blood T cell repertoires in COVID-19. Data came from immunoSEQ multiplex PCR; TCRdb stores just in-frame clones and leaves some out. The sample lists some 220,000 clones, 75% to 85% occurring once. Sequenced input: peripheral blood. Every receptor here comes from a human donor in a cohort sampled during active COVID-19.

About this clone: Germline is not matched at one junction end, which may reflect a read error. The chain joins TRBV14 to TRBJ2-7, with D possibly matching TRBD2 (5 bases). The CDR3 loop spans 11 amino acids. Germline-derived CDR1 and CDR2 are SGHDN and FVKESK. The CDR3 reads CASSGSGEEVF. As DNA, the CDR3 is TGTGCCAGCAGCGGGAGCGGAGAAGAAGTCTTC.

The DNA for the CDR3 is TGTGCCAGCAGCGACATTGGCTACACCTTC. It is translated as CASSDIGYTF. This chain connects TRBV6-5 to TRBJ1-2, with unresolved D. Trimming took 6 bases from V and 7 from J, leaving 6 bases between them. Per the germline V gene, CDR1 is MNHEY and CDR2 is SVGAGI. The CDR3 runs 10 residues.

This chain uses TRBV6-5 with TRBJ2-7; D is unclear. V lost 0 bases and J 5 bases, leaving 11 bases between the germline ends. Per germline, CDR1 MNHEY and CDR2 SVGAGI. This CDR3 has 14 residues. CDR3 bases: TGTGCCAGCAGTTACTCGAGAGGTTCCGACGAGCAGTACTTC. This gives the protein CASSYSRGSDEQYF.

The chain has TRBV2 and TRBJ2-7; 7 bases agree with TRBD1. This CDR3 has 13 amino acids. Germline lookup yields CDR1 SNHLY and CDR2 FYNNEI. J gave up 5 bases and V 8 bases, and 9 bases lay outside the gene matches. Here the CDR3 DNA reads TGTGCCAGCCAACAGGGGATACTCAACGAGCAGTACTTC. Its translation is CASQQGILNEQYF. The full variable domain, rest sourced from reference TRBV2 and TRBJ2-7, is EPEVTQTPSHQVTQMGQEVILRCVPISNHLYFYWYRQILGQKVEFLVSFYNNEISEKSEIFDDQFSVERPDGSNFTLKIRSTKLEDSAMYFCASQQGILNEQYFGPGTRLTVT.

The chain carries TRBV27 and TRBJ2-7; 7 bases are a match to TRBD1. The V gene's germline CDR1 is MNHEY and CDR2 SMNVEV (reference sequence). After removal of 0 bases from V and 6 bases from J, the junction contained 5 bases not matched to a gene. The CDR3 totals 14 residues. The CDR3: CASSLSRGQPEQYF. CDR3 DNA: TGTGCCAGCAGTTTATCGAGGGGGCAGCCCGAGCAGTACTTC.

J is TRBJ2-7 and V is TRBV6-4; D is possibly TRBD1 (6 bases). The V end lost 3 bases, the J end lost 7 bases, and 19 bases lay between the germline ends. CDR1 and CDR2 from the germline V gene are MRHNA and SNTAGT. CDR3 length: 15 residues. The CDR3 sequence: CASSESLTGTGEQYF. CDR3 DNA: TGTGCCAGCAGTGAATCACTTACAGGGACGGGAGAGCAGTACTTC.

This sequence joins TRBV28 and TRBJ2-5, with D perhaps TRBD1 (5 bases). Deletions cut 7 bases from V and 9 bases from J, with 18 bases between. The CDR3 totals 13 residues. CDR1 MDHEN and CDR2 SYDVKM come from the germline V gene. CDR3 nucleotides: TGTGCCAGCACCGTTGAGAGCCCCAGGGCCCAGTACTTC. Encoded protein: CASTVESPRAQYF.

CDR3 coding DNA: TGTGCCAGCAGCAGAATAGCGGGAGCGATCTACGAGCAGTACTTC. Translating gives CASSRIAGAIYEQYF. This rearrangement joins TRBV7-2 to TRBJ2-7, with 9 bases matching TRBD2. Germline CDR1 reads SGHTA; CDR2 reads FQGNSA. Trimming at V came to 5 bases and at J to 3 bases, leaving 8 bases not matched to a gene. The CDR3 runs to 15 residues.

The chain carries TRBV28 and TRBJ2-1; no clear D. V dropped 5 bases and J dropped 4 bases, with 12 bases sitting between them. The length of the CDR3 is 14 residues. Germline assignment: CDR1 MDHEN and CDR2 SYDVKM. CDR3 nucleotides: TGTGCCAGCAGTATAATTCTCCAGTACAATGAGCAGTTCTTC. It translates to CASSIILQYNEQFF.

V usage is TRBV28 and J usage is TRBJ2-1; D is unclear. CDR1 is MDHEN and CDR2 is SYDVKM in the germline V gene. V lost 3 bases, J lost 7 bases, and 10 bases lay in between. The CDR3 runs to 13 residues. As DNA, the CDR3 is TGTGCCAGCAGTTTCCCAAGAGGAAATGAGCAGTTCTTC. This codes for CASSFPRGNEQFF.

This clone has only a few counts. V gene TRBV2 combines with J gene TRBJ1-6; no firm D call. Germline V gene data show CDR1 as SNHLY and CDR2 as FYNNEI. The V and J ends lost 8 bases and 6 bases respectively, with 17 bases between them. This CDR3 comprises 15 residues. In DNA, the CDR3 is TGTGCCAGCCTCCGTATCCGGGGTAGTAATTCACCCCTCCACTTT. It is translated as CASLRIRGSNSPLHF.

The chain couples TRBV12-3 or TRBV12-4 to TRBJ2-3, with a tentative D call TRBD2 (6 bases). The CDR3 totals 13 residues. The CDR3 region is CAAGGGNVDTQYF. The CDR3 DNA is TGTGCAGCGGGCGGCGGGAATGTAGATACGCAGTATTTT.

CDR3 residues: CASSQGLTYEQYF. CDR3 coding DNA: TGTGCCAGCTCCCAGGGCCTAACGTACGAGCAGTACTTC. The chain couples TRBV5-6 to TRBJ2-7, with a tentative D call TRBD1 (5 bases). The CDR3 length is 13 residues. The ends were cut back, 7 bases at V and 4 bases at J, with 15 bases in the middle. CDR1 SGHDT and CDR2 YYEEEE come from the germline V gene.

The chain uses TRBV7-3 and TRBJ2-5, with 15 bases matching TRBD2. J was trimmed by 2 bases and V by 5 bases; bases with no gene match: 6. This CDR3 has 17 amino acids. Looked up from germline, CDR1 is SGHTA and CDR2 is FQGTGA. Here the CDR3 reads CASSAGTSGGLQETQYF. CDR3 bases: TGTGCCAGCAGCGCCGGGACTAGCGGGGGGTTACAAGAGACCCAGTACTTC.

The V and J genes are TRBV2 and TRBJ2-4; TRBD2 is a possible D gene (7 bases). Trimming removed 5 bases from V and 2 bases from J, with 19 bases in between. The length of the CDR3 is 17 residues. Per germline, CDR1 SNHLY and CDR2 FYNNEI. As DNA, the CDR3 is TGTGCCAGCAGTTCCCAGGGGAGGGGGGCGTCCAAAAACATTCAGTACTTC. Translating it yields CASSSQGRGASKNIQYF.

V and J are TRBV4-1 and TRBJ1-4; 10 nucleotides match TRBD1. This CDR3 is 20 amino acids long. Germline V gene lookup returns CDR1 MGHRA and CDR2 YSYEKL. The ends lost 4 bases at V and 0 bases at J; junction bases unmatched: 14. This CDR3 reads CASSPPGEGQGKTTNEKLFF. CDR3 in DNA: TGCGCCAGCAGCCCCCCGGGGGAGGGACAGGGGAAGACAACTAATGAAAAACTGTTTTTT.

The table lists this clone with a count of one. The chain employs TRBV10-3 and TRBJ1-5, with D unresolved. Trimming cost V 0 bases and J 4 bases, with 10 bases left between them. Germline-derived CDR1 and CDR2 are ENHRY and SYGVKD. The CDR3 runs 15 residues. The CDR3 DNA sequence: TGTGCCATCAGTGAGTCACAACAAATAAATCAGCCCCAGCATTTT. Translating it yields CAISESQQINQPQHF.

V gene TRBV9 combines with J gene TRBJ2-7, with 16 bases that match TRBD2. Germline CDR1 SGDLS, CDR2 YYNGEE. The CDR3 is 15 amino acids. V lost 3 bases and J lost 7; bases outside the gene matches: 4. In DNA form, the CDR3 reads TGTGCCAGCAGCGAGGGACTAGCGGGAGGGCTAGAGCAGTACTTC. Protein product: CASSEGLAGGLEQYF.

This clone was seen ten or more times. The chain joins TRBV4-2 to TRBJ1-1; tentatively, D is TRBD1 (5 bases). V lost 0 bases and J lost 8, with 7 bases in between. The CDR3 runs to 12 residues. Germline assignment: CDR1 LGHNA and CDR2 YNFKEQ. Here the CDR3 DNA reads TGTGCCAGCAGCCAAGATCGACAGGAAGCTTTCTTT. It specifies CASSQDRQEAFF.